A selection of T cell receptor beta chains follows, all from one sample in a study of regulatory T cells in long-lasting Graves disease. TCRdb itself ran the multiplex PCR reads through MiXCR, one entry per CDR3 protein. Of a few hundred thousand distinct CDR3 sequences listed, 15% to 20% are singletons. Another study also made use of these data, one on T cells in Graves' hyperthyroidism and ophthalmopathy.

Sequencing used peripheral blood mononuclear cells (PBMCs), obtained at new diagnosis, from a patient treated with antithyroid drugs. The receptor source for this set is a woman in her late teens or twenties with Graves disease. Each CDR3 is given without its conserved first and last residue.

CDR3aa: ASSNTYRATEAF
v_gene: TRBV6-1
j_gene: TRBJ1-1
len: 12

CDR3aa: ASSLGTSAANEKLF
v_gene: TRBV5-1
j_gene: TRBJ1-4
len: 14

CDR3aa: AWSDRTYT
v_gene: TRBV30
j_gene: TRBJ1-2
len: 8

CDR3aa: AWRPGTGINQPQH
v_gene: TRBV30
j_gene: TRBJ1-5
len: 13

CDR3aa: ASSQPTGPNTEAF
v_gene: TRBV4-2
j_gene: TRBJ1-1
len: 13

CDR3aa: ASSPPSGTGVSYEQY
v_gene: TRBV6-1
j_gene: TRBJ2-7
len: 15

CDR3aa: ASSLAGAVDTQY
v_gene: TRBV7-3
j_gene: TRBJ2-3
len: 12

CDR3aa: ATSEGALNTGELF
v_gene: TRBV24-1
j_gene: TRBJ2-2
len: 13

CDR3aa: ASSTVEEGNQPQH
v_gene: TRBV2
j_gene: TRBJ1-5
len: 13

CDR3aa: ASSEAGGGGANVLT
v_gene: TRBV2
j_gene: TRBJ2-6
len: 14

CDR3aa: ASYDSSDTQY
v_gene: TRBV5-1
j_gene: TRBJ2-3
len: 10

CDR3aa: ASSLAGRAPDTQY
v_gene: TRBV7-9
j_gene: TRBJ2-3
len: 13

CDR3aa: AWSTGEETQY
v_gene: TRBV30
j_gene: TRBJ2-5
len: 10

CDR3aa: ASSRDYSYEQY
v_gene: TRBV11-2
j_gene: TRBJ2-7
len: 11

CDR3aa: ASSQDRGREKLF
v_gene: TRBV4-2
j_gene: TRBJ1-4
len: 12

CDR3aa: ASSSYGSTDTQY
v_gene: TRBV27
j_gene: TRBJ2-3
len: 12

CDR3aa: ASSLAGEGNTIY
v_gene: TRBV28
j_gene: TRBJ1-3
len: 12

CDR3aa: ASSRGTSGGASWVEQF
v_gene: TRBV6-1
j_gene: TRBJ2-1
len: 16

CDR3aa: ASSLGRGGGTLSYNEQF
v_gene: TRBV7-8
j_gene: TRBJ2-1
len: 17

CDR3aa: ASSLGGTYNSPLH
v_gene: TRBV5-1
j_gene: TRBJ1-6
len: 13

CDR3aa: AWSVPGAGGYT
v_gene: TRBV30
j_gene: TRBJ1-2
len: 11

CDR3aa: ASSLAPDSRDEQF
v_gene: TRBV11-1
j_gene: TRBJ2-1
len: 13

CDR3aa: ASSQERGNYGYT
v_gene: TRBV3-1
j_gene: TRBJ1-2
len: 12

CDR3aa: ASSLGQFNQPQH
v_gene: TRBV28
j_gene: TRBJ1-5
len: 12

CDR3aa: ASSEDRVGGQPQH
v_gene: TRBV28
j_gene: TRBJ1-5
len: 13

CDR3aa: ASSSTPGANVLT
v_gene: TRBV11-2
j_gene: TRBJ2-6
len: 12

CDR3aa: ASSAGMVSNQPQH
v_gene: TRBV5-6
j_gene: TRBJ1-5
len: 13

CDR3aa: ASSQNSGRASEQF
v_gene: TRBV4-2
j_gene: TRBJ2-1
len: 13

CDR3aa: ASSLAGRNEKLF
v_gene: TRBV5-1
j_gene: TRBJ1-4
len: 12

CDR3aa: ASSPVGPTETQY
v_gene: TRBV12-3/TRBV12-4
j_gene: TRBJ2-5
len: 12

CDR3aa: ASSPWSQYQETQY
v_gene: TRBV18
j_gene: TRBJ2-5
len: 13

CDR3aa: ASSSMSHNEQF
v_gene: TRBV5-5
j_gene: TRBJ2-1
len: 11

CDR3aa: ASSYSRTSTEQY
v_gene: TRBV6-2/TRBV6-3
j_gene: TRBJ2-7
len: 12

CDR3aa: ASTRGPAMSTDTQY
v_gene: TRBV28
j_gene: TRBJ2-3
len: 14

CDR3aa: ASLRDPGTGSYEQY
v_gene: TRBV5-1
j_gene: TRBJ2-7
len: 14

CDR3aa: ASTLGPGELF
v_gene: TRBV7-2
j_gene: TRBJ2-2
len: 10

CDR3aa: ASSLALGGARYSNQPQH
v_gene: TRBV12-3/TRBV12-4
j_gene: TRBJ1-5
len: 17

CDR3aa: ASSSRTGVLTGELF
v_gene: TRBV7-3
j_gene: TRBJ2-2
len: 14

CDR3aa: AWRGTIWDTQY
v_gene: TRBV30
j_gene: TRBJ2-3
len: 11

CDR3aa: ASSLRVNTGELF
v_gene: TRBV28
j_gene: TRBJ2-2
len: 12

CDR3aa: ATSDSSGTSIDNEQF
v_gene: TRBV24-1
j_gene: TRBJ2-1
len: 15

CDR3aa: ASSLRGEYNEQF
v_gene: TRBV7-3
j_gene: TRBJ2-1
len: 12

CDR3aa: SGRTGGEREKLF
v_gene: TRBV20-1
j_gene: TRBJ1-4
len: 12

CDR3aa: ASSVNSGGTGEKLF
v_gene: TRBV2
j_gene: TRBJ1-4
len: 14

CDR3aa: ASSETSGRRNEQF
v_gene: TRBV2
j_gene: TRBJ2-1
len: 13

CDR3aa: ASSLHTDTQY
v_gene: TRBV5-1
j_gene: TRBJ2-3
len: 10

CDR3aa: ASSLPRRDQETQY
v_gene: TRBV7-3
j_gene: TRBJ2-5
len: 13

CDR3aa: ASSLAGADEQY
v_gene: TRBV12-3/TRBV12-4
j_gene: TRBJ2-7
len: 11

CDR3aa: ATSDGTTGIEEQF
v_gene: TRBV24-1
j_gene: TRBJ2-1
len: 13

CDR3aa: ASSHWSGGAGELF
v_gene: TRBV3-1
j_gene: TRBJ2-2
len: 13

CDR3aa: ASSQSRTRPYNEQF
v_gene: TRBV3-1
j_gene: TRBJ2-1
len: 14

CDR3aa: ASSLGVGGNQPQH
v_gene: TRBV12-3/TRBV12-4
j_gene: TRBJ1-5
len: 13

CDR3aa: ASSRRDRDYNEQF
v_gene: TRBV7-8
j_gene: TRBJ2-1
len: 13